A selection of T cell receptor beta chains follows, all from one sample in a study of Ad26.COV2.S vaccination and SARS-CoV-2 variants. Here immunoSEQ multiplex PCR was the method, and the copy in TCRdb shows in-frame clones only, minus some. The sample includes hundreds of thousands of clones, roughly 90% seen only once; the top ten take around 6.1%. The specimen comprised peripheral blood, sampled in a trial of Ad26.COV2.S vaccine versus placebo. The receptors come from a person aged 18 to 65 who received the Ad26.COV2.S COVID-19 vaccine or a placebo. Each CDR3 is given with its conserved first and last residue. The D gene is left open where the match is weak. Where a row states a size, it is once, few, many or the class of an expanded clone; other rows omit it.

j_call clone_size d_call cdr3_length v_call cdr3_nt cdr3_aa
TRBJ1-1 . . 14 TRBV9 TGTGCCAGCAGCGCGGGCTATGAGAACACTGAAGCTTTCTTT CASSAGYENTEAFF
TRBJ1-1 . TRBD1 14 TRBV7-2 TGTGCCAGCAGCTTACAGGGGGCGCGTACTGAAGCTTTCTTT CASSLQGARTEAFF
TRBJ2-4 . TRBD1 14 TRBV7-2 TGTGCCAGCAGCGGGCCGGGACAGCCAAACATTCAGTACTTC CASSGPGQPNIQYF
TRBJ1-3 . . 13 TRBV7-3 TGTGCCAGCAGCTTATTCTCTGGAAACACCATATATTTT CASSLFSGNTIYF
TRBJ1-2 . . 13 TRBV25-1 TGTGCCAGCAGTGAACTGGGTGACTATGGCTACACCTTC CASSELGDYGYTF
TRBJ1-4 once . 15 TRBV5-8 TGTGCCAGCAGCTTGGTAGGGGCAGCTAATGAAAAACTGTTTTTT CASSLVGAANEKLFF
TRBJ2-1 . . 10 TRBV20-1 TGCAGTGCTAGGGTTGATGAGCAGTTCTTC CSARVDEQFF
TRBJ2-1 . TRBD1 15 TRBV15 TGTGCCACCAGCGCGCTTCAGGGGGCCTTCAATGAGCAGTTCTTC CATSALQGAFNEQFF
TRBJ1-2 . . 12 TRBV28 TGTGCCAGCAGTTGGAGGACAGCTGGCTACACCTTC CASSWRTAGYTF
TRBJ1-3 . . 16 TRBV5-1 TGCGCCAGCAGCTTGGAGTCCGTGGGCTCTGGAAACACCATATATTTT CASSLESVGSGNTIYF
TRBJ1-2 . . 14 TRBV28 TGTGCCAGCAGTTGGGGGACGGGCTTAGATGGCTACACCTTC CASSWGTGLDGYTF
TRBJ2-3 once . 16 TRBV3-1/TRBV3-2 TGTGCCAGCAGCCAAGATCCTACGGTGCCTTTAAATACGCAGTATTTT CASSQDPTVPLNTQYF
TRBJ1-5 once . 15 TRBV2 TGTGCCAGCAAGGGTGATGGACAGAACAATCAGCCCCAGCATTTT CASKGDGQNNQPQHF
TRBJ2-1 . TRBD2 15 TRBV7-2 TGTGCCAGCAGCTCCGTTTCTAGCGGGAGATATGAGCAGTTCTTC CASSSVSSGRYEQFF
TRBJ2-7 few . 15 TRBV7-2 TGTGCCAGCAGCGAACGAGGGGGGAGCTCCTACGAGCAGTACTTC CASSERGGSSYEQYF
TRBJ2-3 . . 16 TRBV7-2 TGTGCCAGCAGCTTAGGGGAGACACCCTACACAGATACGCAGTATTTT CASSLGETPYTDTQYF
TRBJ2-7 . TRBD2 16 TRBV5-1 TGCGCCAGCAGCTTGCGGGTTAGCGGGGGGGCTTACGAGCAGTACTTC CASSLRVSGGAYEQYF
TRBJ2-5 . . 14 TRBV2 TGTGCCAGCAGCTCAGAAGTTATCCAAGAGACCCAGTACTTC CASSSEVIQETQYF
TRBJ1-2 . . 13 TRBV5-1 TGCGCCAGCACCATAGCGGGGAACTATGGCTACACCTTC CASTIAGNYGYTF